This entry concerns a single T cell receptor (beta chain). Its antigen is unknown. The authors reverse transcribed roughly 0.5 to 1 ug RNA with random hexamers. Multiplex PCR with immunoSEQ amplified the TCR beta CDR3 across 54 Vbeta and 13 Jbeta. TCRdb recomputed calls from the immunoSEQ multiplex PCR reads with MiXCR, one row per CDR3 protein. The data show 100,000 to 150,000 distinct CDR3 sequences, nearly 96% seen once. This sample stems from a study of CD8 T cells in Susac syndrome. In the study overall: The sequenced Susac syndrome patients included about 6 who had clinically active disease and eight who were in remission. When their blood was taken, patients with Susac syndrome were therapy-naive, taking corticosteroids, or taking intravenous immunoglobulin alone.

The germline gives CDR1 LNHDA, CDR2 SQIVND (reference sequence). V shed 5 bases, J shed 6 bases, and the junction held 10 bases outside the gene matches. There are 14 residues in the CDR3. The study's findings and limits: Where Susac syndrome CD4+ T cell repertoires were concerned, no clonal expansion was evident.

This chain joins TRBV19 and TRBJ2-7; 7 nucleotides line up with TRBD1. The specimen was CD4+ T cells from PBMCs. The sequence was collected from a human donor with Susac syndrome. CDR3 sequence: CASSARQGTGEQYF. The CDR3 region has the DNA TGTGCCAGTAGTGCTAGACAGGGAACTGGCGAGCAGTACTTC.